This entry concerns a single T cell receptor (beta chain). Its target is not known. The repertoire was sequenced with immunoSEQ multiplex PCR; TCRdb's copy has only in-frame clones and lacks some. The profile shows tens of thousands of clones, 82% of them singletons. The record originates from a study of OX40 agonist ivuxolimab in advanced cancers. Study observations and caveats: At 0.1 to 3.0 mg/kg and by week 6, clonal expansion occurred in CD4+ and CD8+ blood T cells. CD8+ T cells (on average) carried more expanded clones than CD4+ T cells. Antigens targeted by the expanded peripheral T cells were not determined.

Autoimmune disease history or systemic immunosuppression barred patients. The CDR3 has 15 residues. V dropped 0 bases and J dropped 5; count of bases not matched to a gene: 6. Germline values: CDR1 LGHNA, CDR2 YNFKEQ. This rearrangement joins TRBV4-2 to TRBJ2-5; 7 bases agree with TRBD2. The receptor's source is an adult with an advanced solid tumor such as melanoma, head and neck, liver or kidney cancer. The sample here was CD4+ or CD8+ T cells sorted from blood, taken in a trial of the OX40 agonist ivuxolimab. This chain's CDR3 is CASSQDPGEGETQYF. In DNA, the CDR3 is TGTGCCAGCAGCCAAGATCCGGGGGAGGGGGAGACCCAGTACTTC.